This is a list of T cell receptor beta chains from one sample in a study of OX40 agonist ivuxolimab in advanced cancers. Method: immunoSEQ multiplex PCR; TCRdb's copy keeps in-frame clones and lacks some. The profile shows about 130,000 clones, roughly nine tenths of them singletons. Sequences were derived from CD4+ or CD8+ T cells sorted from blood, sampled in a trial of the OX40 agonist ivuxolimab. The receptors shown here come from an adult with an advanced solid tumor such as melanoma, head and neck, liver or kidney cancer. Both conserved end residues are part of each CDR3.

>TRBV28|TRBJ2-7
CASSLLWPSGREQYF
>TRBV18|TRBJ2-7
CASSPALARLWEQYF
>TRBV28|TRBJ2-5
CASSLLRGSGETQYF
>TRBV27|TRBJ1-5
CASSPSALSNQPQHF
>TRBV21-1|TRBJ2-7
CASSNMNEQYF
>TRBV7-9|TRBJ2-3
CASIGRRVAEITDTQYF
>TRBV7-2|TRBJ1-2
CASSPPLWTGGVGYTF
>TRBV7-3|TRBJ1-1
CASSTLMGRLDANEGAFF
>TRBV1|TRBJ2-1
CTSSQRNLTTSGGYNEQFF
>TRBV6-5|TRBJ2-7
CASSSTGAQGYEQYF
>TRBV7-8|TRBJ2-1
CASSSIGGDNEQFF
>TRBV15|TRBJ2-1
CATSRDVGEQFF
>TRBV7-6|TRBJ1-4
CASSLAENEKLFF
>TRBV5-1|TRBJ2-2
CASRRTGDNTGELFF
>TRBV7-8|TRBJ2-7
CASSLIGTYEQYF
>TRBV6-1|TRBJ2-1
CASSSGQGYNEQFF
>TRBV18|TRBJ2-1
CASSPETRGGNEQFF
>TRBV11-3|TRBJ2-1
CASSNRGRGSYNEQFF
>TRBV11-2|TRBJ2-1
CASSTTGMEQFF
>TRBV27|TRBJ1-5
CASSLSGQIYSNQPQHF
>TRBV30|TRBJ1-1
CAWTGSRTGDTEAFF
>TRBV4-2|TRBJ1-2
CASSQAVQGWYGYTF
>TRBV19|TRBJ2-3
CASSITGSSTDTQYF
>TRBV10-1|TRBJ2-7
CASSESRGPYEQYF
>TRBV7-2|TRBJ2-1
CASSPRDQGYNEQFF
>TRBV28|TRBJ1-2
CASSGGAATGSGGYTF
>TRBV28|TRBJ2-2
CASSLLYWGTGELFF
>TRBV11-1|TRBJ2-1
CASSFQTSGTSYNEQFF
>TRBV4-2|TRBJ2-3
CASSQGSTGTPYTDTQYF
>TRBV5-1|TRBJ1-2
CASSPGQGAWGYGYTF